The entry that follows covers one T cell receptor (beta chain) sequence. Its antigen is still unknown. This CDR3 is 13 amino acids long. Between the trimmed V and J ends, which lost 7 bases and 5 bases, there was a span of 14 bases. The data originate from a study of T cell responses to AZD1222 COVID-19 vaccine. General observations from the study: Following two doses of AZD1222, Spike-specific TCR breadth and depth rose.

Measured with immunoSEQ multiplex PCR; TCRdb has only the in-frame clones, and not every one. The data hold approximately 200,000 clones, with about 94% observed a single time. The material was peripheral blood, obtained 28 days after the second AZD1222 dose. The source of this sequence is an adult who received the AZD1222 COVID-19 vaccine. The rearrangement uses TRBV12-3 or TRBV12-4 and TRBJ1-2; TRBD1 might be the D (6 bases). The CDR3 DNA reads as TGTGCCAGCAACCACCACAGGGTTTATGGCTACACCTTC. Its translation is CASNHHRVYGYTF.